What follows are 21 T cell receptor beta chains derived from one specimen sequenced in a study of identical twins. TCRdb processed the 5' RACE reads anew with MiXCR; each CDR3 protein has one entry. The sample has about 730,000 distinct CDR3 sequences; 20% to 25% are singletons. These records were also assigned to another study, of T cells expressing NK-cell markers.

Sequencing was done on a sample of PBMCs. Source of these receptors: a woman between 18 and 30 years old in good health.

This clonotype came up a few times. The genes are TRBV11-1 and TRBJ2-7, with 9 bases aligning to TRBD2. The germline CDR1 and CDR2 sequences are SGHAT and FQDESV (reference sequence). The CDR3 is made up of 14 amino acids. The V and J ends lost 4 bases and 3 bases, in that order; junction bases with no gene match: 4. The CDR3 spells CASSYEAGGYEQYF. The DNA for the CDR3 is TGTGCCAGCAGCTACGAAGCGGGGGGCTACGAGCAGTACTTC.

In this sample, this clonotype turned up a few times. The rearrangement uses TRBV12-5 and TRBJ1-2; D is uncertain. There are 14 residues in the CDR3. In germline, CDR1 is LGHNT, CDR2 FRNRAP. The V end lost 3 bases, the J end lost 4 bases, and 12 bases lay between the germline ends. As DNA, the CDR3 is TGTGCTAGTGGTTTCACAACCTGGTCCTATGGCTACACCTTC. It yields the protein CASGFTTWSYGYTF.

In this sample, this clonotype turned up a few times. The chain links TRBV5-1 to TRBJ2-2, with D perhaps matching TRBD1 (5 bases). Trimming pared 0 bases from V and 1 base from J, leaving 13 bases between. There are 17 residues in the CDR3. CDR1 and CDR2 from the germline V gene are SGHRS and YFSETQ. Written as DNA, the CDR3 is TGCGCCAGCAGCTTGGCTCAAGGGGCGCGGAACACCGGGGAGCTGTTTTTT. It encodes CASSLAQGARNTGELFF.

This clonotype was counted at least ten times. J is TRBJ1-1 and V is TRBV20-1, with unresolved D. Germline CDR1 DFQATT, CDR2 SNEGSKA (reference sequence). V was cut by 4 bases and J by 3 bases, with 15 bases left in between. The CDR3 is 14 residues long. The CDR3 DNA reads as TGCAGTGCTACCTCCTCCCTCCTGGACACTGAAGCTTTCTTT. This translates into CSATSSLLDTEAFF.

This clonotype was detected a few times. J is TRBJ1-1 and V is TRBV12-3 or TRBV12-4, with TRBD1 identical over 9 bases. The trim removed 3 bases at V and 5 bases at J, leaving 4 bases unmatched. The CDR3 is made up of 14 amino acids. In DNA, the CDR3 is TGTGCCAGCAGTTTTAGGGACAGGGTTACTGAAGCTTTCTTT. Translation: CASSFRDRVTEAFF.

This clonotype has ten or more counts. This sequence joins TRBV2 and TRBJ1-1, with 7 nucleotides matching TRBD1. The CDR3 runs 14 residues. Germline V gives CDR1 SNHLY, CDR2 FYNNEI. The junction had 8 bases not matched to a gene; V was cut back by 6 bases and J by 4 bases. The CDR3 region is CASRPGTGVTEAFF. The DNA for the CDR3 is TGTGCCAGCAGACCCGGTACAGGGGTCACTGAAGCTTTCTTT.

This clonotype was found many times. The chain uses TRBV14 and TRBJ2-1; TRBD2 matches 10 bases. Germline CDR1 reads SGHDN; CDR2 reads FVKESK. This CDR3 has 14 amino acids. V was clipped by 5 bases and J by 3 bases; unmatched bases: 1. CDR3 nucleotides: TGTGCCAGCAGCGGGACTAGCGTCTACAATGAGCAGTTCTTC. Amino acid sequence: CASSGTSVYNEQFF.

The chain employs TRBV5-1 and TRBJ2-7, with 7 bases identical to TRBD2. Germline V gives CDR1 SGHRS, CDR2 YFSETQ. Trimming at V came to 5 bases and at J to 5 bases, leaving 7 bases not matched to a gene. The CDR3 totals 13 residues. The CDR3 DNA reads TGCGCCAGCAGTCGGTCGGGAGGCGACGAGCAGTACTTC. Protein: CASSRSGGDEQYF.

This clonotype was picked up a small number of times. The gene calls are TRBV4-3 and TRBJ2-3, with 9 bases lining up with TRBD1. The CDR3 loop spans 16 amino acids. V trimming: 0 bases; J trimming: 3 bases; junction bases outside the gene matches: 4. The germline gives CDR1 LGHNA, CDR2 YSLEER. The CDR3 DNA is TGCGCCAGCAGCCAAGAGGCGGACAGGGGAACAGATACGCAGTATTTT. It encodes CASSQEADRGTDTQYF.

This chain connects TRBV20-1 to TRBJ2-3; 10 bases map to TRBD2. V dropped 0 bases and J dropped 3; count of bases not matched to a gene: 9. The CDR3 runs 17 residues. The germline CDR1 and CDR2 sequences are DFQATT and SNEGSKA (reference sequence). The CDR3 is CSARDPKREGPTDTQYF. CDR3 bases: TGCAGTGCTAGAGATCCCAAGCGGGAGGGCCCAACAGATACGCAGTATTTT.

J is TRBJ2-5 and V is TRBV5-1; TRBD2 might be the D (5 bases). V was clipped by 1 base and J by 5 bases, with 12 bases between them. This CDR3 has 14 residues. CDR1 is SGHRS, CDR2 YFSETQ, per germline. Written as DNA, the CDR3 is TGCGCCAGCAGCTTGACGGGATTTGGGGAGACCCAGTACTTC. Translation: CASSLTGFGETQYF. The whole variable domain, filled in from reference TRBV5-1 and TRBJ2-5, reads KAGVTQTPRYLIKTRGQQVTLSCSPISGHRSVSWYQQTPGQGLQFLFEYFSETQRNKGNFPGRFSGRQFSNSRSEMNVSTLELGDSALYLCASSLTGFGETQYFGPGTRLLVL.

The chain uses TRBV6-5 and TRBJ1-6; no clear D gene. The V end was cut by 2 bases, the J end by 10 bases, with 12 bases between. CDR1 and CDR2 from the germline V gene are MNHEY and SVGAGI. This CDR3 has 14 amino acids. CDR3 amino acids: CASSYGGMGSPLHF. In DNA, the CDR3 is TGTGCCAGCAGTTACGGCGGTATGGGATCACCCCTCCACTTT.

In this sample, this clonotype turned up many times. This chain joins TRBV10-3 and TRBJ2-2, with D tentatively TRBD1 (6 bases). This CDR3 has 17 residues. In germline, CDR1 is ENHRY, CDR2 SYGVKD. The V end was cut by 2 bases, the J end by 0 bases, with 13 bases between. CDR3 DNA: TGTGCCATCAGTGAGCCCTACAGGGTTTCGAACACCGGGGAGCTGTTTTTT. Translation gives CAISEPYRVSNTGELFF.

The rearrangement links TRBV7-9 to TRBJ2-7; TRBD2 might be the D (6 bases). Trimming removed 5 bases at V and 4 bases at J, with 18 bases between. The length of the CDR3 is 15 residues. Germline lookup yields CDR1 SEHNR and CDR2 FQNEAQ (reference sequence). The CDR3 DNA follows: TGTGCCAGCAGCACGGTTCCCGGGGAGGTTTACGAGCAGTACTTC. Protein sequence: CASSTVPGEVYEQYF.

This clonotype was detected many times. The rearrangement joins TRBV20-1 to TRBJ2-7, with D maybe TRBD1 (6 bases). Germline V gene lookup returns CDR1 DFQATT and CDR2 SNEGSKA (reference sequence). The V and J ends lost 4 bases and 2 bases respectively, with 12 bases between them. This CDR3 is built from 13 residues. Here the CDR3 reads CSATDRTPYEQYF. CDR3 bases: TGCAGTGCTACAGACAGGACTCCCTACGAGCAGTACTTC.

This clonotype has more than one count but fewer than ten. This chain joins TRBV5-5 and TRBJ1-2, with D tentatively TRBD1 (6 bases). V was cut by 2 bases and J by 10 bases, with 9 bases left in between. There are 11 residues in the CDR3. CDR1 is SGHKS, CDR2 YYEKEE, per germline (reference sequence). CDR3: CASSFTGYYTF. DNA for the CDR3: TGTGCCAGCAGCTTTACAGGGTACTACACCTTC.

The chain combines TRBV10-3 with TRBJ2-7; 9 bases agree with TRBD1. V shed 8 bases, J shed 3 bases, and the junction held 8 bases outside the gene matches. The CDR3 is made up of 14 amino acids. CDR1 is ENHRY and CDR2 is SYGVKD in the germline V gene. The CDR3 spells CAIQPGQGRYEQYF. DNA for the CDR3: TGTGCCATCCAACCGGGACAGGGACGCTACGAGCAGTACTTC.

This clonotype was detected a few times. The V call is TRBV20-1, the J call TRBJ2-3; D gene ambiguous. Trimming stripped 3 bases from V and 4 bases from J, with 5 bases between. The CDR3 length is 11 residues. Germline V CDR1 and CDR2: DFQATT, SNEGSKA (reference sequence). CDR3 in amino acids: CSASVADTQYF. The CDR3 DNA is TGCAGTGCTAGTGTAGCAGATACGCAGTATTTT.

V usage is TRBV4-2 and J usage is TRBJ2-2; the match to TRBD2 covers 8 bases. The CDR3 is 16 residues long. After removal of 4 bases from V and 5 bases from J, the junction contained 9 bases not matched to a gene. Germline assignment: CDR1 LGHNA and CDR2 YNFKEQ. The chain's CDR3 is CASSRAGTRHTGELFF. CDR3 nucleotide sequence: TGTGCCAGCAGCCGGGCCGGGACTAGACATACCGGGGAGCTGTTTTTT.

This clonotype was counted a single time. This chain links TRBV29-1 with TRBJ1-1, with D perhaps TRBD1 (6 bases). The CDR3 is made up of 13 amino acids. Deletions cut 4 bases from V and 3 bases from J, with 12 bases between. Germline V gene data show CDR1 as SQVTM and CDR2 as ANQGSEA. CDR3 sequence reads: CSVGGLTYTEAFF. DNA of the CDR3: TGCAGCGTTGGGGGGCTGACGTACACTGAAGCTTTCTTT.

The CDR3, as DNA: TGTGCCAGCAGTCAACGGGGGGGCGCGGTTGGCTACACCTTC. Protein product: CASSQRGGAVGYTF. The rearrangement links TRBV7-8 to TRBJ1-2, with D maybe TRBD1 (6 bases). The germline V gene encodes CDR1 SGHVS and CDR2 FQNEAQ. The ends were cut back, 6 bases at V and 7 bases at J, with 18 bases in the middle. This CDR3 spans 14 amino acids.